This entry describes one T cell receptor (beta chain). The clone's antigen remains unknown. Base qualities are missing; no much larger clone stands one base away. Peripheral blood CD8+ and CD4+ T cells from healthy donors, Susac syndrome patients and multiple sclerosis patients were profiled by high-throughput TCR beta sequencing. Multiple sclerosis controls were treatment-naive patients with stable or active relapsing-remitting disease fulfilling revised McDonald criteria. Bulk CD8+ and CD4+ T cells were purified by magnetic negative isolation, while CD8+ TEMRA cells were enriched using FACS. Blood was drawn into EDTA tubes, processed within 24 hours, and PBMCs were isolated by density gradient centrifugation. PBMCs intended for TCR sequencing were frozen in liquid nitrogen and were later thawed in a 37 degrees C water bath. Purity of sorted or isolated CD4+, CD8+ and CD8+ TEMRA cells was at least 90%.

The source of the sample is a study of CD8 T cells in Susac syndrome (dated by TCRdb to the late 2010s). For the study in its entirety: Whether CD8+ T cell activation and differentiation in Susac syndrome was antigen driven was tested using repertoire sequencing.

The cysteine opens and the phenylalanine closes a CDR3 of 14 amino acids. Only the CDR3 DNA is retained, 42 bases long and in frame from the first base. V loses 5 bases, J loses 4 bases, and the germline ends lie 15 bases apart. The germline V gene specifies SGHTA as CDR1 and FQGNSA as CDR2. RNA was extracted with the RNeasy kit and roughly 0.45 to 1 ug was reverse transcribed using random hexamers. The immunoSEQ multiplex PCR assay, which covers 54 Vbeta and 13 Jbeta segments, was used to amplify TCR beta CDR3 regions. PCR amplification bias was corrected using a synthetic template baseline for primer optimization and computational correction. The paper's data handling went like this. Reads were annotated to V, D and J genes per IMGT and analyzed with immunoSEQ Analyzer, keeping only productive sequences. To calculate clonality, Shannon entropy was normalized by log2 of the number of productive unique sequences and then subtracted from one. Public and private clones were assessed among the 100 most prevalent clones of each patient and control. Susac-specific clones were defined as absent from healthy and MS cohorts, about 1,100 published viral clones and other ImmuneACCESS disease sequences. In TCRdb, the public reads were trimmed at Q25 with fastp and aligned with MiXCR, with productive beta chains retained. Rows merge per CDR3 protein into single entries with the most common DNA and genes. The V and J calls and clone size are TCRdb's, not the authors'. For this sample there are about 130,000 distinct CDR3 sequences; roughly 94% appear just once. The top ten constitute approximately 0.12% of the sample.

General conclusions and limits of the study: The number of individuals in the TCR sequencing and HLA analysis was recognized as being relatively small.

The sample comprised CD4+ T cells from PBMCs. This sequence uses TRBV7-2 and TRBJ2-7; there is no confident call for the D gene. This receptor was obtained from a human donor with multiple sclerosis. CDR3 region: CASSHGPPRYEQYF. The DNA is as follows: TGTGCCAGCAGCCACGGACCTCCCCGGTACGAGCAGTACTTC.